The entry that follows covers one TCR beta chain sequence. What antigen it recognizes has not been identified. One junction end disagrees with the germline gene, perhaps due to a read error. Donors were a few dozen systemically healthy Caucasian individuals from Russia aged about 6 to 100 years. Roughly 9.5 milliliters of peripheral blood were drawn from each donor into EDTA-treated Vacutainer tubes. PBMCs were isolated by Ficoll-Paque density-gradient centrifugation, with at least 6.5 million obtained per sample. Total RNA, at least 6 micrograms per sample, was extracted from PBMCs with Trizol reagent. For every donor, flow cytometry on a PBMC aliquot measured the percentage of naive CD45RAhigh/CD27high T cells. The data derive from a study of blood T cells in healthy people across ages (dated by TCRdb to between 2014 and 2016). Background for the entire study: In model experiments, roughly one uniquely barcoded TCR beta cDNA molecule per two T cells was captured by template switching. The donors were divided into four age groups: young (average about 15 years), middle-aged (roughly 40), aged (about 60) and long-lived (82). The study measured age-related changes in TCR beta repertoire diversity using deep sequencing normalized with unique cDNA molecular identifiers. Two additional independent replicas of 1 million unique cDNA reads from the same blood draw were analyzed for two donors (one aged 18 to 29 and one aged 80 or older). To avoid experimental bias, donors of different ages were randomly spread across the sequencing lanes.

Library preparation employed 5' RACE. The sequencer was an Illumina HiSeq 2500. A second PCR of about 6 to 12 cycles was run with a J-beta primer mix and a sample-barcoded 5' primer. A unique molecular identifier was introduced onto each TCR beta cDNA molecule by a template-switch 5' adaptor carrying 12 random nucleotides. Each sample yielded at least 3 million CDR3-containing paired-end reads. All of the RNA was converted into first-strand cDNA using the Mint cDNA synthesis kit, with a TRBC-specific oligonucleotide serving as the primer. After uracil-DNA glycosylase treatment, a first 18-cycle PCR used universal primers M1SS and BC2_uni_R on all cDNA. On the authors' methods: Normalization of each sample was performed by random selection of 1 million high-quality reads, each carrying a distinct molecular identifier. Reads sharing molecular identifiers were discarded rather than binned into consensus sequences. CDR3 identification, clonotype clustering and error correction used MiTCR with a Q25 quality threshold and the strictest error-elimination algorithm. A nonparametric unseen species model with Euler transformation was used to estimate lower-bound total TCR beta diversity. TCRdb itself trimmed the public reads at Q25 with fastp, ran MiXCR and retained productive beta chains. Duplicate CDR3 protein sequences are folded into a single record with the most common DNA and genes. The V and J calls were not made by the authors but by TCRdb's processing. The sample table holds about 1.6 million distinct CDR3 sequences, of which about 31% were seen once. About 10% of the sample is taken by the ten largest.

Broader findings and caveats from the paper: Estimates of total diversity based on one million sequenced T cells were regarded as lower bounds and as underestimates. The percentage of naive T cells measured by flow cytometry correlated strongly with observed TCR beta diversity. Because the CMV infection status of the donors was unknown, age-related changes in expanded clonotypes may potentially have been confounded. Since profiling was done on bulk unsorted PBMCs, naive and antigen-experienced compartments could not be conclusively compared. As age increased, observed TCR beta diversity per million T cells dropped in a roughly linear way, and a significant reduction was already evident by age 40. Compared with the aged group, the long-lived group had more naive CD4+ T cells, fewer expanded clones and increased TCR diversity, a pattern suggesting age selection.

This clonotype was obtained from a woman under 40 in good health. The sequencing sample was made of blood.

CDR3 sequence: CSVREPSSCEQYF. In nucleotides, the sequence is TGCAGTGTTCGGGAGCCTAGCTCCTGCGAGCAGTACTTC. Recombination connected TRBV20-1 to TRBJ2-7; the D segment could be TRBD2, given 6 matching bases. The germline V gene (reference sequence) specifies DFQATT as CDR1 and SNEGSKA as CDR2. The CDR3 holds 13 amino acids from the cysteine to the phenylalanine. Only the CDR3 region is kept as DNA, spanning 39 bases read in frame from base 1.